The 27 T cell receptor beta chains in this list originate from one sample, sequenced in a study of CD8+ T cells in alopecia areata. Extracted RNA was reverse transcribed, and the resulting cDNA served as sequencing template. Some clones are missing from TCRdb's copy, which holds only in-frame ones; the method was immunoSEQ multiplex PCR. This sample carries some 100,000 clones, 35% to 40% of them seen once, and the ten largest clones take over 3%. The sample taken for sequencing was CD4+ T cells sorted from blood. The source of these receptors is a human donor with alopecia areata.

V usage is TRBV30 and J usage is TRBJ2-7, with 8 bases matching TRBD2. From germline, CDR1 is GTSNPN and CDR2 SVGIG (reference sequence). The CDR3 loop spans 14 amino acids. V lost 0 bases and J lost 3; bases outside the gene matches: 4. In nucleotides, the CDR3 is TGTGCCTGGAGTGTTATGGCGGGAGGCTACGAGCAGTACTTC. Translation: CAWSVMAGGYEQYF.

This rearrangement joins TRBV5-1 to TRBJ2-7; D remains unclear. CDR1 and CDR2 (germline): SGHRS, YFSETQ. V gave up 0 bases and J gave up 0 bases, with 7 bases separating them. There are 14 residues in the CDR3. The CDR3, as DNA: TGCGCCAGCAGCTTGGGGGTCGGCTCCTACGAGCAGTACTTC. This encodes CASSLGVGSYEQYF.

This clone occurred once. The chain joins TRBV30 to TRBJ2-4; weak D call: TRBD2 (7 bases). V was cut by 0 bases and J by 0 bases, with 21 bases left in between. Germline V gene lookup returns CDR1 GTSNPN and CDR2 SVGIG (reference sequence). This CDR3 comprises 19 residues. The CDR3 bases are TGTGCCTGGAGTGTAGGGGGAGGGCTAAGACTGCTAGCCAAAAACATTCAGTACTTC. It specifies CAWSVGGGLRLLAKNIQYF.

The rearrangement uses TRBV28 and TRBJ1-2, with D possibly matching TRBD1 (5 bases). Germline CDR1 is MDHEN and CDR2 is SYDVKM. This CDR3 contains 14 residues. With 2 bases removed from V and 7 bases from J, the gap between germline ends came to 14 bases. DNA for the CDR3: TGTGCCAGCAGTTTAGTCCAGGGAGGCCGTGGCTACACCTTC. The encoded protein is CASSLVQGGRGYTF.

As regards this clone: The sample holds other DNA sequences that translate to the same CDR3. The rearrangement uses TRBV5-1 and TRBJ2-6, with D unclear. This CDR3 contains 14 residues. Per the germline V gene, CDR1 is SGHRS and CDR2 is YFSETQ. Trimming took off 0 bases at V and 1 base at J, with 2 bases between the two ends. CDR3 in amino acids: CASSLGSGANVLTF. CDR3 bases: TGCGCCAGCAGCTTGGGATCTGGGGCCAACGTCCTGACTTTC.

This chain connects TRBV5-6 to TRBJ1-2; 10 bases match TRBD1. Germline CDR1 SGHDT, CDR2 YYEEEE. V lost 6 bases and J lost 7; bases outside the gene matches: 9. The CDR3 spans 14 residues. The CDR3 DNA reads as TGTGCCAGCACGCGGGACAGGGGAGGCGGTGGCTACACCTTC. Translating it yields CASTRDRGGGGYTF.

V gene TRBV5-6 combines with J gene TRBJ2-5; maybe TRBD1 (6 bases). The CDR3 contains 16 residues. Trimming removed 6 bases at V and 2 bases at J, with 20 bases between. Per the germline V gene, CDR1 is SGHDT and CDR2 is YYEEEE. DNA for the CDR3: TGTGCCAGCACCGAGGGCCGAGGGACACAACAAGAGACCCAGTACTTC. Translation gives CASTEGRGTQQETQYF.

This clone showed up just a few times. The CDR3 reads CSARDGRFYEQYF. The CDR3 DNA reads as TGCAGCGCCCGGGACGGGAGATTCTACGAGCAGTACTTC. The chain is built from TRBV29-1 and TRBJ2-7, with a weak D call TRBD2 (6 bases). CDR3 length: 13 amino acids. Trimming left V 7 bases short and J 3 bases short, with 16 bases between. The V gene's germline CDR1 is SQVTM and CDR2 ANQGSEA.

In the case of this clone: This sample also contains other DNA sequences that code for the same CDR3. The chain is built from TRBV29-1 and TRBJ1-5; D gene unclear. This CDR3 spans 15 amino acids. Germline lookup yields CDR1 SQVTM and CDR2 ANQGSEA. V was cut by 6 bases and J by 2 bases, with 17 bases left in between. The CDR3 sequence is CSVSDGILGNQPQHF. The CDR3 DNA sequence: TGCAGCGTAAGCGACGGGATTCTTGGCAATCAGCCCCAGCATTTT.

This clone was observed a handful of times. The V call is TRBV5-1, the J call TRBJ2-1, with 12 nucleotides matching TRBD1. Germline trimming cut 4 bases from V and 4 bases from J; bases unmatched to any gene: 3. This CDR3 has 15 residues. Germline CDR1 is SGHRS and CDR2 is YFSETQ. The CDR3 sequence is CASSPGQGAYNEQFF. The CDR3 DNA sequence: TGCGCCAGCAGCCCGGGACAGGGGGCATACAATGAGCAGTTCTTC.

This clone was counted ten times or more. The chain links TRBV7-9 to TRBJ2-1; 9 bases are a match to TRBD1. This CDR3 has 15 amino acids. Germline V gene sequence: CDR1 SEHNR, CDR2 FQNEAQ (reference sequence). V lost 5 bases to trimming and J lost 3 bases; unmatched junction nucleotides: 5. The CDR3 region is CASSPGTGRYNEQFF. CDR3 coding DNA: TGTGCCAGCAGCCCCGGGACAGGGCGCTACAATGAGCAGTTCTTC.

This clone was seen a handful of times. The sample contains more than one DNA sequence encoding this CDR3. This sequence joins TRBV29-1 and TRBJ1-5; D is uncertain. V lost 3 bases to trimming and J lost 2 bases, with 8 bases between them. The CDR3 has 13 amino acids. CDR1 SQVTM and CDR2 ANQGSEA come from the germline V gene. CDR3: CSVEEGGNQPQHF. The CDR3, as DNA: TGCAGCGTTGAGGAAGGCGGCAATCAGCCCCAGCATTTT.

This clone was detected a few times. Other DNA sequences in this specimen translate into the identical CDR3. V is TRBV7-2 and J is TRBJ1-2; 11 bases are shared with TRBD1. V trimming: 1 base; J trimming: 3 bases; junction bases outside the gene matches: 4. Germline assignment: CDR1 SGHTA and CDR2 FQGNSA. The CDR3 length is 16 residues. CDR3 sequence (DNA): TGTGCCAGCAGCTTAGTTGCGGGACAGGGGGACTATGGCTACACCTTC. It translates to CASSLVAGQGDYGYTF.

The chain has TRBV6-5 and TRBJ2-5, with D possibly matching TRBD2 (5 bases). V was cut by 6 bases and J by 2 bases, with 10 bases left in between. Germline V gene data show CDR1 as MNHEY and CDR2 as SVGAGI. The CDR3 loop spans 13 amino acids. In nucleotides, the CDR3 is TGTGCCAGCAGCTTAGCGTCACAAGAGACCCAGTACTTC. This sequence encodes CASSLASQETQYF.

This clone has a handful of counts. The identical CDR3 is also encoded by other nucleotide sequences in the sample. The chain recombines TRBV18 with TRBJ2-5; D unresolved. This CDR3 has 11 amino acids. V was shortened by 1 base and J by 4 bases, with 1 base between the two germline ends. CDR1 and CDR2 (germline): KGHSH, LQKENI. The CDR3 DNA reads TGTGCCAGCTCACCACGAGAGACCCAGTACTTC. Translated: CASSPRETQYF.

This clone was seen more than once but under ten times. The V gene is TRBV30, the J gene TRBJ2-7, with TRBD2 matching 7 bases. From germline, CDR1 is GTSNPN and CDR2 SVGIG (reference sequence). With 0 bases clipped from V and 3 bases from J, the junction kept 5 bases outside the gene matches. There are 14 residues in the CDR3. CDR3 in amino acids: CAWSVDQRDYEQYF. The CDR3 DNA is TGTGCCTGGAGTGTGGACCAGCGGGACTACGAGCAGTACTTC.

This clone was picked up a small number of times. The V and J genes are TRBV29-1 and TRBJ2-5; 8 bases line up with TRBD2. Germline V gene lookup returns CDR1 SQVTM and CDR2 ANQGSEA. V lost 1 base and J lost 4; bases outside the gene matches: 11. The CDR3 runs 16 residues. The CDR3 DNA reads as TGCAGCGTTGAAGCTACTGGGCAGCGGGAGTTAGAGACCCAGTACTTC. Protein product: CSVEATGQRELETQYF.

The V and J genes are TRBV4-3 and TRBJ1-2; D not certain. Germline CDR1 and CDR2: LGHNA and YSLEER. This CDR3 has 13 residues. V lost 0 bases and J 4 bases, leaving 6 bases between the germline ends. The CDR3 sequence: CASSQERGYGYTF. The CDR3 nucleotides read TGCGCCAGCAGCCAAGAGCGCGGCTATGGCTACACCTTC.

The genes are TRBV29-1 and TRBJ2-6, with D hard to call. In germline, CDR1 is SQVTM, CDR2 ANQGSEA. V shed 5 bases and J shed 2 bases, with 7 bases lying between them. The CDR3 is made up of 13 amino acids. The CDR3 DNA sequence: TGCAGCGTTCGGAACCCTGGGGCCAACGTCCTGACTTTC. Translation: CSVRNPGANVLTF.

This clone was found a few times. The junction departs from the called germline gene at one end, perhaps through a read error. This chain connects TRBV29-1 to TRBJ1-1; tentatively, D is TRBD1 (6 bases). The CDR3 is 14 residues long. From germline, CDR1 is SQVTM and CDR2 ANQGSEA. CDR3 region: CSVEGGIGTTEAFF. The CDR3 coding sequence is TGCAGCGTAGAAGGGGGAATAGGGACCACTGAAGCTTTCTTT.

The chain combines TRBV5-6 with TRBJ2-3; a possible D gene is TRBD1 (6 bases). V gave up 4 bases and J gave up 2 bases, with 11 bases separating them. Per the germline V gene, CDR1 is SGHDT and CDR2 is YYEEEE. CDR3 length: 14 residues. The CDR3 DNA reads as TGTGCCAGCAGCCTTCGGACAGCCACAGATACGCAGTATTTT. The encoded protein is CASSLRTATDTQYF.

In this sample, this clone turned up a few times. The V and J genes are TRBV23-1 and TRBJ2-7; D gene unclear. TRBV23-1 qualifies as an ORF whose function is uncertain. V dropped 8 bases and J dropped 6 bases, with 20 bases sitting between them. There are 14 residues in the CDR3. CDR3 coding DNA: TGCGCCAGCGGCTGGTTCCCCCCTCGACTCGAGCAGTACTTC. Translation: CASGWFPPRLEQYF.

The J gene is TRBJ2-2, the V gene TRBV7-2; D gene uncertain. Trimming pared 1 base from V and 2 bases from J, leaving 8 bases between. Looked up from germline, CDR1 is SGHTA and CDR2 is FQGNSA. This CDR3 has 15 amino acids. CDR3 residues: CASSLGTPNTGELFF. The CDR3 bases are TGTGCCAGCAGCTTAGGCACGCCTAACACCGGGGAGCTGTTTTTT.

The V call is TRBV4-1, the J call TRBJ2-7, with TRBD1 identical over 8 bases. The CDR3 is made up of 17 amino acids. Germline V lookup: CDR1 MGHRA, CDR2 YSYEKL. V shed 3 bases, J shed 0 bases, and the junction held 10 bases outside the gene matches. The CDR3 DNA sequence: TGCGCCAGCAGCCATGGGATTGGACAGGGCTTCTCCTACGAGCAGTACTTC. This translates into CASSHGIGQGFSYEQYF.

This clone appeared a few times. The chain is built from TRBV5-1 and TRBJ2-2; 11 positions match TRBD2. Unmatched junction bases numbered 7, after V lost 6 bases and J lost 6 bases. Germline lookup yields CDR1 SGHRS and CDR2 YFSETQ. The CDR3 loop spans 15 amino acids. CDR3 DNA: TGCGCCAGCACCGCTAGCGGGAGGACTCCCGGGGAGCTGTTTTTT. As protein: CASTASGRTPGELFF.

This clone was counted only a few times. The chain combines TRBV5-1 with TRBJ2-1; the match to TRBD2 covers 10 bases. Germline CDR1 is SGHRS and CDR2 is YFSETQ. The length of the CDR3 is 15 residues. The ends lost 2 bases at V and 2 bases at J; junction bases unmatched: 1. The CDR3 sequence is CASSLAGGAYNEQFF. CDR3 nucleotide sequence: TGCGCCAGCAGCTTAGCGGGAGGGGCCTACAATGAGCAGTTCTTC.

J is TRBJ2-2 and V is TRBV30; D is possibly TRBD2 (6 bases). The CDR3 spans 14 residues. V was trimmed by 7 bases and J by 1 base, leaving 13 bases between them. The germline V gene encodes CDR1 GTSNPN and CDR2 SVGIG (reference sequence). The CDR3 region has the DNA TGTGCCTCCTTGGGACTGATGAACACCGGGGAGCTGTTTTTT. This codes for CASLGLMNTGELFF. The entire variable domain, with the rest obtained from reference TRBV30 and TRBJ2-2, is as follows: SQTIHQWPATLVQPVGSPLSLECTVEGTSNPNLYWYRQAAGRGLQLLFYSVGIGQISSEVPQNLSASRPQDRQFILSSKKLLLSDSGFYLCASLGLMNTGELFFGEGSRLTVL.